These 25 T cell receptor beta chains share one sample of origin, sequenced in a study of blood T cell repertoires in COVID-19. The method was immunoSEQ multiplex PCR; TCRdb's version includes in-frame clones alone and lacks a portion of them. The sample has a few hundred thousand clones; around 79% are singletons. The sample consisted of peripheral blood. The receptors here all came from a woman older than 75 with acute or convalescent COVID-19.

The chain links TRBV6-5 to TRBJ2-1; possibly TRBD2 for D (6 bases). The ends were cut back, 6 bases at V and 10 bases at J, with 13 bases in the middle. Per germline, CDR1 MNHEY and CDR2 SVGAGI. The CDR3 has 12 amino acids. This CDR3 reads CASSISGDEQFF. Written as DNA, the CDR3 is TGTGCCAGCAGCATTAGCGGAGACGAGCAGTTCTTC.

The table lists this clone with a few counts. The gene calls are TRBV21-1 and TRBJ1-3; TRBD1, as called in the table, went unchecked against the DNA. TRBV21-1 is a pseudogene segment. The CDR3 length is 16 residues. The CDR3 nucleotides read TGTGCCAGCAGCAAAGGGGGACATTTCTCTGGAAACACCATATATTTT. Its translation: CASSKGGHFSGNTIYF.

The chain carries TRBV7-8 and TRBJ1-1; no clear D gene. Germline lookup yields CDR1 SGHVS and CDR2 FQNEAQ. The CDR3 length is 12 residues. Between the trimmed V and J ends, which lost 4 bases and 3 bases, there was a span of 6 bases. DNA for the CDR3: TGTGCCAGCAGCTCTAAAGACACTGAAGCTTTCTTT. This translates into CASSSKDTEAFF.

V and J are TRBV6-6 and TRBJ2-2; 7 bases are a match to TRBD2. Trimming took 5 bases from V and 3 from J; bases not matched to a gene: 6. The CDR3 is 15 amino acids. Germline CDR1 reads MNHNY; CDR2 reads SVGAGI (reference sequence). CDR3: CASSVTGGDTGELFF. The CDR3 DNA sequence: TGTGCCAGCAGTGTAACGGGAGGTGACACCGGGGAGCTGTTTTTT.

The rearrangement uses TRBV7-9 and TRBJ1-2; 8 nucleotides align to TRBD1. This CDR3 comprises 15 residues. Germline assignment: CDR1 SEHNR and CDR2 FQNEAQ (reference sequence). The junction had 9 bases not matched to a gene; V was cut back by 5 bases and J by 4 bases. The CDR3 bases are TGTGCCAGCAGCCCCGGACAGGGTGGAGGCTATGGCTACACCTTC. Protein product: CASSPGQGGGYGYTF.

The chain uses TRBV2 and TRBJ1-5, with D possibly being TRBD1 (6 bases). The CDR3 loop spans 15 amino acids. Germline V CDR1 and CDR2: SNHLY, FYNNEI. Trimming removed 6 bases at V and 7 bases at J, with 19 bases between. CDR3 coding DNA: TGTGCCAGCAGGTCCCGAGGGACAAGCGCCCAGCCCCAGCATTTT. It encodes CASRSRGTSAQPQHF.

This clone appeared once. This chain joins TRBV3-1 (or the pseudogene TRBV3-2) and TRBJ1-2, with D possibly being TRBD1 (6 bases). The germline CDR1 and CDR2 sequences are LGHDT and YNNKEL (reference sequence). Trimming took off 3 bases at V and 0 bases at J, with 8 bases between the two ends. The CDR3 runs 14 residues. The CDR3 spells CASSHGQTNYGYTF. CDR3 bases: TGTGCCAGCAGCCATGGACAGACTAACTATGGCTACACCTTC.

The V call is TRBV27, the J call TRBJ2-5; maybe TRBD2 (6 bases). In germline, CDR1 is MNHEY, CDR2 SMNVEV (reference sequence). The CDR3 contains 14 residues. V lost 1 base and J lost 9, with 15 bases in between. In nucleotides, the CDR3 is TGTGCCAGCAGTTTATACGGATCCTCGGGAGCCCAGTACTTC. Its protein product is CASSLYGSSGAQYF.

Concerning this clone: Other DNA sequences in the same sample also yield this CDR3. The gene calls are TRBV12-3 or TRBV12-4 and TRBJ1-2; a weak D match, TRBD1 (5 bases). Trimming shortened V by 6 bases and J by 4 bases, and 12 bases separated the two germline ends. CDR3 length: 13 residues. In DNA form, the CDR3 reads TGTGCCAGCAGGCGCCGGGGGACCTATGGCTACACCTTC. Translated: CASRRRGTYGYTF.

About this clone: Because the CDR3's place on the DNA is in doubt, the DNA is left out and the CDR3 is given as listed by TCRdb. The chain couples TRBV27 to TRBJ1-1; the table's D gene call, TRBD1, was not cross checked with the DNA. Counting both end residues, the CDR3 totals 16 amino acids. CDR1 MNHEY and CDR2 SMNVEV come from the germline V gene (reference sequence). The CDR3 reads CASSTSGQGWFTEAFF.

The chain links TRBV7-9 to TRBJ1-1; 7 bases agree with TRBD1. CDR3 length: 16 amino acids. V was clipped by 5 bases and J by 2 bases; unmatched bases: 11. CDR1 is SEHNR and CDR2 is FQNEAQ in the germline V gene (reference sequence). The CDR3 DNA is TGTGCCAGCAGCAGAGACAGGGCACCGCTCAACACTGAAGCTTTCTTT. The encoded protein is CASSRDRAPLNTEAFF.

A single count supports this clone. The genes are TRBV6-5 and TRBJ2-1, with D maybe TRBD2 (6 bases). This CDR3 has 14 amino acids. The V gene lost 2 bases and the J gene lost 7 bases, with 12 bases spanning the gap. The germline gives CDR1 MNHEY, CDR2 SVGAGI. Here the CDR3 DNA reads TGTGCCAGCAGTTACAGCTTGGCGGGGAATGAGCAGTTCTTC. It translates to CASSYSLAGNEQFF.

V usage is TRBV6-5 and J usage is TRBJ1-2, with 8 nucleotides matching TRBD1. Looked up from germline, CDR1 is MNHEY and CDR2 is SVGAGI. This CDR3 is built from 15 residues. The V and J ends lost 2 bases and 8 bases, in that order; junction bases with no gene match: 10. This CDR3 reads CASSYRKTGELGYTF. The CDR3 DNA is TGTGCCAGCAGTTACAGGAAGACAGGGGAGTTGGGCTACACCTTC.

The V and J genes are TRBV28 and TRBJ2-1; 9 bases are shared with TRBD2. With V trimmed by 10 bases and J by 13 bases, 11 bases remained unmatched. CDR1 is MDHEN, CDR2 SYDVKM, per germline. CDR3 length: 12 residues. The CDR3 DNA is TGTGCCACCGGGGGACTAGCCCGTGTTCAGTTCTTC. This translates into CATGGLARVQFF. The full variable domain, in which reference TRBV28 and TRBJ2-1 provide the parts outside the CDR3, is DVKVTQSSRYLVKRTGEKVFLECVQDMDHENMFWYRQDPGLGLRLIYFSYDVKMKEKGDIPEGYSVSREKKERFSLILESASTNQTSMYLCATGGLARVQFFGPGTRLTVL.

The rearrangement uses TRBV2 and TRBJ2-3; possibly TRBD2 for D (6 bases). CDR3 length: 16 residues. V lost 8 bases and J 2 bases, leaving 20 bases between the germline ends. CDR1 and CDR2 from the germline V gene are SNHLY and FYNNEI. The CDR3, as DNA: TGTGCCAGCGGTCTCACTAGCCCCGCTTACACAGATACGCAGTATTTT. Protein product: CASGLTSPAYTDTQYF.

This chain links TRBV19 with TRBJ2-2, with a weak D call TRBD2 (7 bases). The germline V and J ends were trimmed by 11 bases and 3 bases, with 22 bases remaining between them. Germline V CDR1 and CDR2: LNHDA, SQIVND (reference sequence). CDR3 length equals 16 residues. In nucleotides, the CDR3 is TGTGCCTTAAGTAGGGGGAGGGCCGGAGACACCGGGGAGCTGTTTTTT. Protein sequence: CALSRGRAGDTGELFF.

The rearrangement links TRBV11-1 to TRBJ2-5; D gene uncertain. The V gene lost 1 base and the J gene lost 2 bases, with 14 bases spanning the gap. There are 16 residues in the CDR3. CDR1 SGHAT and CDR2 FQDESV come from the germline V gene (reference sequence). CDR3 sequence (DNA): TGTGCCAGCAGCTTAGTCCCCTTGGCAGGTCAAGAGACCCAGTACTTC. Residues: CASSLVPLAGQETQYF.

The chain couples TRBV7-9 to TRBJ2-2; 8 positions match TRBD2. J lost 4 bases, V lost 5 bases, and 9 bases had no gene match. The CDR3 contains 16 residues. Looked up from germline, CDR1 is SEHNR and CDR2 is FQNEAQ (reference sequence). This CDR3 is CASSQGLAPSTGELFF. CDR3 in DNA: TGTGCCAGCAGCCAAGGACTAGCCCCAAGCACCGGGGAGCTGTTTTTT. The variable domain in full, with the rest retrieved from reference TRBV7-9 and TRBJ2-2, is DTGVSQNPRHKITKRGQNVTFRCDPISEHNRLYWYRQTLGQGPEFLTYFQNEAQLEKSRLLSDRFSAERPKGSFSTLEIQRTEQGDSAMYLCASSQGLAPSTGELFFGEGSRLTVL.

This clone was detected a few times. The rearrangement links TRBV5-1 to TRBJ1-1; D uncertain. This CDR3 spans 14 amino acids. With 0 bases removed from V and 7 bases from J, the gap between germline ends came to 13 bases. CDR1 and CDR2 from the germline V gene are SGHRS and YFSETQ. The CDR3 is CASSLGFEGSEAFF. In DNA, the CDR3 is TGCGCCAGCAGCTTGGGCTTTGAGGGCAGTGAAGCTTTCTTT.

The CDR3 sequence is CASSQNSGGAWEQYF. The CDR3 DNA is TGTGCCAGCAGCCAAAATAGCGGGGGGGCCTGGGAGCAGTACTTC. The chain joins TRBV3-1 (or the pseudogene TRBV3-2) to TRBJ2-7, with TRBD2 matching 11 bases. This CDR3 comprises 15 residues. The V gene's germline CDR1 is LGHDT and CDR2 YNNKEL (reference sequence). The V segment lost 2 bases and the J segment 7 bases; nucleotides outside the gene matches: 7.

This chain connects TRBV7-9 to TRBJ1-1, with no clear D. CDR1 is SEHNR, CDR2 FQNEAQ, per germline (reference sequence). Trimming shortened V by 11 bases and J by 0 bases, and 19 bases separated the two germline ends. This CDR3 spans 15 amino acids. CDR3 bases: TGTGCCTTGTCATTTGGAGCATCAATGAACACTGAAGCTTTCTTT. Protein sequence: CALSFGASMNTEAFF.

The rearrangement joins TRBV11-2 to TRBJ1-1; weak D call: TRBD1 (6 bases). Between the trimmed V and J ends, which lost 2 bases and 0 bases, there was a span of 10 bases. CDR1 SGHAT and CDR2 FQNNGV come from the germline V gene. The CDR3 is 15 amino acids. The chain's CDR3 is CASSLTGILNTEAFF. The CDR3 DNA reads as TGTGCCAGCAGCTTAACAGGGATATTGAACACTGAAGCTTTCTTT.

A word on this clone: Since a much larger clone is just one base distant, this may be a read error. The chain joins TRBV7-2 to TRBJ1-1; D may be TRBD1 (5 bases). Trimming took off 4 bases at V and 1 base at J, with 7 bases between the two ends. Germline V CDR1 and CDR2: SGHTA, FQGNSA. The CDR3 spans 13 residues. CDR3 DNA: TGTGCCAGCAGCTGGGGGGGGAACACTGAAGCTTTCTTT. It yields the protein CASSWGGNTEAFF. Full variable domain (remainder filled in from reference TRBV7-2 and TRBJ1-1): GAGVSQSPSNKVTEKGKDVELRCDPISGHTALYWYRQSLGQGLEFLIYFQGNSAPDKSGLPSDRFSAERTGGSVSTLTIQRTQQEDSAVYLCASSWGGNTEAFFGQGTRLTVV.

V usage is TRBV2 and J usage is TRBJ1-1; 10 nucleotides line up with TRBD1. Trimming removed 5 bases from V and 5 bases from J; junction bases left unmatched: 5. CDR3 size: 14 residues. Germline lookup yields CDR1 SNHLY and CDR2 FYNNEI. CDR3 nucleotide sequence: TGTGCCAGCAGTCGACAGGGGGCGAGGACTGAAGCTTTCTTT. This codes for CASSRQGARTEAFF.

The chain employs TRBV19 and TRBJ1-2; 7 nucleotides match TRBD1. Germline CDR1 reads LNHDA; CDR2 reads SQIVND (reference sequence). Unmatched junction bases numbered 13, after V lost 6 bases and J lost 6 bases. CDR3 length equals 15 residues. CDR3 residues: CASSISWATGNGYTF. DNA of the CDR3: TGTGCCAGTAGCATCTCTTGGGCGACAGGGAATGGCTACACCTTC. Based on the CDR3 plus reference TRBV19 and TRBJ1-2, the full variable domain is DGGITQSPKYLFRKEGQNVTLSCEQNLNHDAMYWYRQDPGQGLRLIYYSQIVNDFQKGDIAEGYSVSREKKESFPLTVTSAQKNPTAFYLCASSISWATGNGYTFGSGTRLTVV.